The 32 T cell receptor beta chains presented below share a single source sample, sequenced in a study of blood T cell repertoires in COVID-19. TCRdb keeps only in-frame clones here, not all; method: immunoSEQ multiplex PCR. Of hundreds of thousands of clones in the sample, 70% to 90% were seen once. Sample: peripheral blood. The receptor source for this set is a man older than 75 with acute or convalescent COVID-19.

This clone showed up just a few times. The chain recombines TRBV5-1 with TRBJ2-1; the D gene is possibly TRBD1 (6 bases). Germline V CDR1 and CDR2: SGHRS, YFSETQ. The CDR3 has 16 residues. V was shortened by 0 bases and J by 6 bases, with 16 bases between the two germline ends. CDR3 coding DNA: TGCGCCAGCAGCTTGGCCGTAGCAGGGGTCGGCAATGAGCAGTTCTTC. The encoded protein is CASSLAVAGVGNEQFF.

This chain joins TRBV6-6 and TRBJ2-3; 9 bases are a match to TRBD2. V gave up 6 bases and J gave up 5 bases; unmatched junction bases: 9. The CDR3 is 15 amino acids. In germline, CDR1 is MNHNY, CDR2 SVGAGI (reference sequence). The CDR3 DNA reads TGTGCCAGCAGGGGTTTAGCGGGAGTAGGAGATACGCAGTATTTT. Amino acid sequence: CASRGLAGVGDTQYF.

The rearrangement joins TRBV3-1 (or the pseudogene TRBV3-2) to TRBJ2-3, with 8 nucleotides matching TRBD2. CDR1 and CDR2 (germline): LGHDT, YNNKEL (reference sequence). CDR3 length: 20 residues. Germline trimming cut 0 bases from V and 2 bases from J; bases unmatched to any gene: 16. CDR3 protein: CASSQDHPQLAGKPTDTQYF. CDR3 sequence (DNA): TGTGCCAGCAGCCAAGATCACCCGCAGCTAGCGGGTAAGCCCACAGATACGCAGTATTTT.

This clone was seen more than once but under ten times. The chain couples TRBV4-1 to TRBJ2-2; no firm D call. The CDR3 spans 17 residues. Trimming stripped 1 base from V and 2 bases from J, with 14 bases between. The germline CDR1 and CDR2 sequences are MGHRA and YSYEKL. The CDR3 coding sequence is TGCGCCAGCAGCCAAGCCGTGTCTTCACATAACACCGGGGAGCTGTTTTTT. Translated: CASSQAVSSHNTGELFF.

J is TRBJ2-2 and V is TRBV28; 7 positions match TRBD1. This CDR3 region has 14 residues. Per the germline V gene, CDR1 is MDHEN and CDR2 is SYDVKM. Trimming cost V 5 bases and J 6 bases; bases outside gene matches: 6. In nucleotides, the CDR3 is TGTGCCAGCAGTACAACAGGGGTTGCCGGGGAGCTGTTTTTT. Translating gives CASSTTGVAGELFF.

The table lists this clone with a few counts. The chain couples TRBV5-1 to TRBJ2-3, with 7 bases fitting TRBD2. Germline loops: CDR1 SGHRS, CDR2 YFSETQ. This CDR3 contains 16 residues. J lost 0 bases, V lost 4 bases, and 8 bases had no gene match. The CDR3 nucleotides read TGCGCCAGCAGCGATGGAGCGGGGATTAGCACAGATACGCAGTATTTT. Amino acid sequence: CASSDGAGISTDTQYF.

The chain has TRBV6-5 and TRBJ2-3, with 9 bases lining up with TRBD2. Germline CDR1 is MNHEY and CDR2 is SVGAGI. This CDR3 contains 15 residues. The J segment lost 4 bases and the V segment lost 7 bases, leaving 9 bases of the junction unmatched. CDR3 residues: CASKSSGSIPDTQYF. DNA for the CDR3: TGTGCCAGCAAAAGTAGCGGGAGTATTCCAGATACGCAGTATTTT.

This clone appeared a few times. V usage is TRBV11-3 and J usage is TRBJ2-5, with 8 bases matching TRBD1. The CDR3 consists of 15 residues. Trimming cost V 5 bases and J 5 bases; bases outside gene matches: 10. Germline CDR1 SGHNT, CDR2 YENEEA. CDR3 DNA: TGTGCCAGCAGCGGAGGACAGGGTAGTTCCGAGACCCAGTACTTC. It encodes CASSGGQGSSETQYF.

V and J are TRBV6-5 and TRBJ2-3, with 7 bases fitting TRBD1. V was pared by 6 bases and J by 4 bases, with 7 bases of the junction left unmatched. The V gene's germline CDR1 is MNHEY and CDR2 SVGAGI. CDR3 size: 14 residues. The CDR3 nucleotides are TGTGCCAGCAGGCACAGGGGTGTCTCAGATACGCAGTATTTT. Its protein is CASRHRGVSDTQYF.

The chain is built from TRBV18 and TRBJ2-1; 7 positions match TRBD2. The length of the CDR3 is 13 residues. The junction had 7 bases not matched to a gene; V was cut back by 5 bases and J by 9 bases. Looked up from germline, CDR1 is KGHSH and CDR2 is LQKENI. DNA of the CDR3: TGTGCCAGCTCAATCGGGAGGCAACGTGAGCAGTTCTTC. Its translation is CASSIGRQREQFF.

A few counts support this clone. The chain uses TRBV5-1 and TRBJ2-7; TRBD2 is a possible D gene (6 bases). Germline CDR1 reads SGHRS; CDR2 reads YFSETQ. The CDR3 is 13 residues long. V lost 7 bases and J 6 bases, leaving 17 bases between the germline ends. The CDR3 bases are TGCGCCAGCTCCCCATATATGGGGGGCGAGCAGTACTTC. It yields the protein CASSPYMGGEQYF.

This clone was picked up a small number of times. The V gene is TRBV30, the J gene TRBJ1-5; 9 nucleotides align to TRBD1. The CDR3 contains 14 residues. The germline gives CDR1 GTSNPN, CDR2 SVGIG (reference sequence). V trimming: 3 bases; J trimming: 3 bases; junction bases outside the gene matches: 3. The CDR3 loop reads CAWRRTGDNQPQHF. The CDR3 DNA sequence: TGTGCCTGGAGACGGACAGGGGACAATCAGCCCCAGCATTTT.

The chain links TRBV18 to TRBJ2-2; 10 nucleotides match TRBD2. The CDR3 spans 18 residues. The J segment lost 5 bases and the V segment lost 1 base, leaving 10 bases of the junction unmatched. Germline CDR1 and CDR2: KGHSH and LQKENI. The CDR3 is CASSPLALAGVGTGELFF. The CDR3 DNA follows: TGTGCCAGCTCACCACTCGCTCTAGCGGGAGTCGGAACCGGGGAGCTGTTTTTT.

The chain uses TRBV5-1 and TRBJ1-2, with 9 bases lining up with TRBD1. Germline V lookup: CDR1 SGHRS, CDR2 YFSETQ. The CDR3 runs 14 residues. The V segment lost 4 bases and the J segment 8 bases; nucleotides outside the gene matches: 9. The DNA of the CDR3 is TGCGCCAGCAGCAGGGACAGGGCTTCTTACGGCTACACCTTC. Translation gives CASSRDRASYGYTF. Complete variable domain (other parts from reference TRBV5-1 and TRBJ1-2): KAGVTQTPRYLIKTRGQQVTLSCSPISGHRSVSWYQQTPGQGLQFLFEYFSETQRNKGNFPGRFSGRQFSNSRSEMNVSTLELGDSALYLCASSRDRASYGYTFGSGTRLTVV.

The V call is TRBV5-1, the J call TRBJ2-7; 14 bases align to TRBD2. CDR1 and CDR2 (germline): SGHRS, YFSETQ. V lost 2 bases to trimming and J lost 6 bases; unmatched junction nucleotides: 10. There are 17 residues in the CDR3. The CDR3 sequence is CASSFLGTSGSKGEQYF. Here the CDR3 DNA reads TGCGCCAGCAGCTTTCTTGGGACTAGCGGGAGTAAGGGCGAGCAGTACTTC.

J is TRBJ1-2 and V is TRBV3-1 (or the pseudogene TRBV3-2); a weak D match, TRBD1 (5 bases). The CDR3 extends over 13 amino acids. Germline CDR1 is LGHDT and CDR2 is YNNKEL (reference sequence). V was trimmed by 2 bases and J by 9 bases, leaving 13 bases between them. CDR3 in amino acids: CASSQNQGGSYTF. The CDR3 coding sequence is TGTGCCAGCAGCCAAAACCAGGGAGGAAGCTACACCTTC.

The rearrangement links TRBV18 to TRBJ2-3; 11 bases are shared with TRBD2. After removal of 3 bases from V and 5 bases from J, the junction contained 10 bases not matched to a gene. The CDR3 contains 17 residues. Germline V gene sequence: CDR1 KGHSH, CDR2 LQKENI. The CDR3 spells CASSPTLAGGAGDTQYF. The DNA of the CDR3 is TGTGCCAGCTCACCGACCCTAGCGGGAGGAGCGGGAGATACGCAGTATTTT.

This clone was counted a few times. The chain has TRBV10-3 and TRBJ2-1; maybe TRBD2 (6 bases). CDR3 length equals 16 residues. Germline loops: CDR1 ENHRY, CDR2 SYGVKD. The germline V and J ends were trimmed by 4 bases and 0 bases, with 13 bases remaining between them. DNA for the CDR3: TGTGCCATCAGTGGTAATAGCGGCGACTCCTACAATGAGCAGTTCTTC. Its protein is CAISGNSGDSYNEQFF.

The chain has TRBV27 and TRBJ2-6; 7 bases align to TRBD2. The CDR3 loop spans 17 amino acids. The germline V gene encodes CDR1 MNHEY and CDR2 SMNVEV (reference sequence). V gave up 4 bases and J gave up 0 bases; unmatched junction bases: 6. The CDR3 DNA reads TGTGCCAGCAGTTGGGGGAGGGGCCCCTCTGGGGCCAACGTCCTGACTTTC. As protein: CASSWGRGPSGANVLTF.

This sequence joins TRBV7-3 and TRBJ2-3; 9 bases align to TRBD1. This CDR3 spans 18 amino acids. J was trimmed by 2 bases and V by 5 bases; bases with no gene match: 14. The germline CDR1 and CDR2 sequences are SGHTA and FQGTGA. The CDR3 DNA sequence: TGTGCCAGCAGCCTTACCTTTGGGGGGGACAGGGACACAGATACGCAGTATTTT. This gives the protein CASSLTFGGDRDTDTQYF.

V usage is TRBV5-8 and J usage is TRBJ2-3, with no clear D. V was cut by 0 bases and J by 0 bases, with 5 bases left in between. The CDR3 loop spans 14 amino acids. The germline V gene encodes CDR1 SGHTS and CDR2 YDEGEE. The CDR3 nucleotides are TGTGCCAGCAGCTTGGAGCCGAGCACAGATACGCAGTATTTT. It is translated as CASSLEPSTDTQYF.

V is TRBV24-1 and J is TRBJ2-3; D is perhaps TRBD1 (6 bases). The CDR3 covers 18 residues. Trimming left V 0 bases short and J 0 bases short, with 15 bases between. Germline loops: CDR1 KGHDR, CDR2 SFDVKD. This chain's CDR3 is CATSDLPTARGSTDTQYF. As DNA, the CDR3 is TGTGCCACCAGTGATTTGCCTACAGCGAGGGGGAGCACAGATACGCAGTATTTT.

This chain joins TRBV28 and TRBJ1-2; 10 bases agree with TRBD1. Germline V gives CDR1 MDHEN, CDR2 SYDVKM. V trimming: 10 bases; J trimming: 2 bases; junction bases outside the gene matches: 10. The length of the CDR3 is 15 residues. The CDR3 nucleotides read TGTGCCACCATTATACCGGGACAGGGGAACTATGGCTACACCTTC. Translating it yields CATIIPGQGNYGYTF.

J is TRBJ2-1 and V is TRBV4-3; TRBD2 matches 12 bases. Trimming at V came to 0 bases and at J to 7 bases, leaving 10 bases not matched to a gene. The germline V gene encodes CDR1 LGHNA and CDR2 YSLEER. The CDR3 spans 18 residues. This chain's CDR3 is CASSQDNLAGGFVNEQFF. CDR3 coding DNA: TGCGCCAGCAGCCAAGATAATCTAGCGGGAGGGTTTGTGAATGAGCAGTTCTTC.

The genes are TRBV11-2 and TRBJ1-4; TRBD1 agrees at 7 bases. The germline V gene encodes CDR1 SGHAT and CDR2 FQNNGV. The CDR3 consists of 19 residues. With V trimmed by 1 base and J by 6 bases, 17 bases remained unmatched. CDR3 protein: CASSLVAPTGLGTHEKLFF. The CDR3 DNA reads as TGTGCCAGCAGCTTAGTGGCTCCGACAGGGCTGGGAACCCATGAAAAACTGTTTTTT.

This clone was detected a few times. CDR3 sequence: CASTAGGGTDTQYF. CDR3 coding DNA: TGTGCCAGCACGGCGGGAGGGGGCACAGATACGCAGTATTTT. The V call is TRBV2, the J call TRBJ2-3; TRBD2 matches at 9 bases. With V trimmed by 7 bases and J by 1 base, 3 bases remained unmatched. Per the germline V gene, CDR1 is SNHLY and CDR2 is FYNNEI. CDR3 length: 14 residues.

The chain has TRBV6-5 and TRBJ2-2; 7 bases align to TRBD2. This CDR3 comprises 15 residues. With 7 bases clipped from V and 1 base from J, the junction kept 6 bases outside the gene matches. Germline V gene sequence: CDR1 MNHEY, CDR2 SVGAGI. CDR3: CASTVLAVNTGELFF. CDR3 nucleotide sequence: TGTGCCAGCACGGTGCTAGCGGTGAACACCGGGGAGCTGTTTTTT.

With regard to this clone: The sample holds other DNA sequences that translate to the same CDR3. The rearrangement uses TRBV7-9 and TRBJ2-1; D unresolved. The length of the CDR3 is 14 residues. Trimming left V 2 bases short and J 1 base short, with 6 bases between. The germline gives CDR1 SEHNR, CDR2 FQNEAQ (reference sequence). This chain's CDR3 is CASSLSSSYNEQFF. CDR3 in DNA: TGTGCCAGCAGCTTATCTAGTTCCTACAATGAGCAGTTCTTC.

The gene calls are TRBV27 and TRBJ2-2; 7 nucleotides align to TRBD2. The CDR3 spans 15 residues. Germline assignment: CDR1 MNHEY and CDR2 SMNVEV (reference sequence). V gave up 3 bases and J gave up 1 base; unmatched junction bases: 2. The CDR3 loop is CASSLRELNTGELFF. In DNA form, the CDR3 reads TGTGCCAGCAGTTTGCGGGAGCTGAACACCGGGGAGCTGTTTTTT.

This rearrangement joins TRBV7-2 to TRBJ2-1; 7 bases agree with TRBD1. The CDR3 consists of 12 residues. V shed 2 bases and J 9 bases; nucleotides not matched to a gene: 1. CDR1 SGHTA and CDR2 FQGNSA come from the germline V gene. The CDR3 spells CASSLRQGEQFF. Here the CDR3 DNA reads TGTGCCAGCAGCTTACGACAGGGTGAGCAGTTCTTC.

The chain carries TRBV5-6 and TRBJ1-2; weak D call: TRBD1 (5 bases). CDR1 and CDR2 from the germline V gene are SGHDT and YYEEEE. The length of the CDR3 is 14 residues. V lost 2 bases, J lost 4 bases, and 12 bases lay in between. The CDR3: CASSFDSLSYGYTF. In nucleotides, the CDR3 is TGTGCCAGCAGCTTTGACAGTCTGAGCTATGGCTACACCTTC.

The chain is built from TRBV5-1 and TRBJ2-2; no clear D gene. The CDR3 runs 18 residues. The V gene's germline CDR1 is SGHRS and CDR2 YFSETQ. Between the trimmed V and J ends, which lost 5 bases and 4 bases, there was a span of 24 bases. CDR3 nucleotide sequence: TGCGCCAGCAGTCGAACGGCCCAGGCAACAATGGCCACCGGGGAGCTGTTTTTT. The encoded protein is CASSRTAQATMATGELFF.